This T cell receptor (beta chain) was documented in a study of blood T cell repertoires in COVID-19. About the study: PBMCs, B-cell-depleted T cells, or T cells provided the cDNA or gDNA that made up the material.

Per the original data handling: Quantification of nucleated cells was approximated via reference gene primer amplification. Libraries were prepared by immunoSEQ multiplex PCR; TCRdb keeps only in-frame clonotypes and omits some of them. V, J and clone size were drawn from that table, and D and trimming were deduced from the DNA. The sample consists of about 85,000 clones, 80% to 85% of them appearing once. The germline CDR1 and CDR2 sequences are KGHSH and LQKENI. The junction had 8 bases not matched to a gene; V was cut back by 3 bases and J by 3 bases. This CDR3 is 16 amino acids long. The sequencing sample was made of peripheral blood. The chain combines TRBV18 with TRBJ1-1, with 9 bases fitting TRBD1. The sequence was collected from a man in his 60s with acute or convalescent COVID-19. CDR3 DNA: TGTGCCAGCTCACCGCCGGGACAGGGATCTTACACTGAAGCTTTCTTT. Translated: CASSPPGQGSYTEAFF.